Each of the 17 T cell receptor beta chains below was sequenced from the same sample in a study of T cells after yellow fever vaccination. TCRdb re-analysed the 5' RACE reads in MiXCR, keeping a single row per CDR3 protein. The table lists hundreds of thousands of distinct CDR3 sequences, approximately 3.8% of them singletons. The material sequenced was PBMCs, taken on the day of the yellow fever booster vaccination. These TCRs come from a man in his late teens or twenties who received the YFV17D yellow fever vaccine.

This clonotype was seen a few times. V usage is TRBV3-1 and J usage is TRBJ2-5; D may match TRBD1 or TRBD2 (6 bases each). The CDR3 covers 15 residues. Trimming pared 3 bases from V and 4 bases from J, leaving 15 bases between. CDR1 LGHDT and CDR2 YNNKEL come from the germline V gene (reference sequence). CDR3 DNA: TGTGCCAGCAGCCACTCTCGGGGGCACGGAGAGACCCAGTACTTC. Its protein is CASSHSRGHGETQYF.

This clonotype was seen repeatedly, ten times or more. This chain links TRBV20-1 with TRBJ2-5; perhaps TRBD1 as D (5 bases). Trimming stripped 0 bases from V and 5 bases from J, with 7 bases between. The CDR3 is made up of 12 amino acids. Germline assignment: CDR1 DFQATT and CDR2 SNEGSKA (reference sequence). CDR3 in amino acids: CSARDRVETQYF. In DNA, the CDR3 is TGCAGTGCTAGAGACAGGGTGGAGACCCAGTACTTC.

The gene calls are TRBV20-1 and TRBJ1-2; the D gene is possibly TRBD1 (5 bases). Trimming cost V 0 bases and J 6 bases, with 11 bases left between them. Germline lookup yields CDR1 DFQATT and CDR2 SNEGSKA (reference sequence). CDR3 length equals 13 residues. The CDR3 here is CSARDWAGNGYTF. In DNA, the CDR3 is TGCAGTGCTAGAGATTGGGCAGGGAATGGCTACACCTTC.

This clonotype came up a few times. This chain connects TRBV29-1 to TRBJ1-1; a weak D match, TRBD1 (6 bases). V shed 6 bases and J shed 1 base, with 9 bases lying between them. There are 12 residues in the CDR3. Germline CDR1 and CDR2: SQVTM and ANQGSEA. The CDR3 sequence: CSVIQGNTEAFF. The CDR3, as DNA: TGCAGCGTCATACAGGGGAACACTGAAGCTTTCTTT.

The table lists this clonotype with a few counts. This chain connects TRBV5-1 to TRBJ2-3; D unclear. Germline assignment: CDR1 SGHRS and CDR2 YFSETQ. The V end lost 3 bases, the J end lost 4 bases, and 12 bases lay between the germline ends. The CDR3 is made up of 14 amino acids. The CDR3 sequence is CASSSNDFPDTQYF. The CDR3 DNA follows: TGCGCCAGCAGCTCTAATGACTTCCCAGATACGCAGTATTTT.

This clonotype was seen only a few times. In nucleotides, the CDR3 is TGTGCCAGCATATCGGGGGGGTACTCTGGGGCCAACGTCCTGACTTTC. It encodes CASISGGYSGANVLTF. The chain combines TRBV28 with TRBJ2-6; 8 bases map to TRBD2. Germline CDR1 reads MDHEN; CDR2 reads SYDVKM. CDR3 length: 16 amino acids. V was pared by 7 bases and J by 0 bases, with 5 bases of the junction left unmatched.

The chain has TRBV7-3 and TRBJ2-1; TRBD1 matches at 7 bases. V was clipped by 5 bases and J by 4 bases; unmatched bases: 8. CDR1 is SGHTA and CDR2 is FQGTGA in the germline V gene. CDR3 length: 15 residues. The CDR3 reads CASSPRDSLYNEQFF. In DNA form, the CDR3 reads TGTGCCAGCAGCCCCCGGGACAGCCTTTACAATGAGCAGTTCTTC.

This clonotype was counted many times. The CDR3 loop is CASTLGTSGNQPQHF. The CDR3 DNA follows: TGTGCCAGCACCCTCGGGACTTCGGGCAATCAGCCCCAGCATTTT. The chain has TRBV28 and TRBJ1-5; possibly TRBD1 for D (5 bases). Germline V lookup: CDR1 MDHEN, CDR2 SYDVKM. This CDR3 has 15 amino acids. V lost 7 bases to trimming and J lost 2 bases, with 15 bases between them.

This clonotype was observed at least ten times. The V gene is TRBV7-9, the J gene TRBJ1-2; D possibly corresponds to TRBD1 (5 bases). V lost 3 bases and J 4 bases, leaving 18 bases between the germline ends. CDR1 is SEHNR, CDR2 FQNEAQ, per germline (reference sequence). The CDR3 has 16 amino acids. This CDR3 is CASSFSGTDVFYGYTF. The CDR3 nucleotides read TGTGCCAGCAGCTTTAGTGGGACCGACGTGTTCTATGGCTACACCTTC.

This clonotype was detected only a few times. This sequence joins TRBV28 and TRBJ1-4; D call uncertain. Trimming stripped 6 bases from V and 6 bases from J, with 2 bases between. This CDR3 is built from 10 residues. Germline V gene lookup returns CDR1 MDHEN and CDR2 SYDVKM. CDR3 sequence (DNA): TGTGCCAGCAGGGATGAAAAACTGTTTTTT. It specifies CASRDEKLFF.

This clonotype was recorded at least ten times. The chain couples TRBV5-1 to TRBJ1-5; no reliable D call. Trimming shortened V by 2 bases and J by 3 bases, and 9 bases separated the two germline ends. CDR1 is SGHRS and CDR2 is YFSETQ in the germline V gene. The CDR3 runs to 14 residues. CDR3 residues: CASSFWPDNQPQHF. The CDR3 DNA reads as TGCGCCAGCAGCTTTTGGCCGGACAATCAGCCCCAGCATTTT.

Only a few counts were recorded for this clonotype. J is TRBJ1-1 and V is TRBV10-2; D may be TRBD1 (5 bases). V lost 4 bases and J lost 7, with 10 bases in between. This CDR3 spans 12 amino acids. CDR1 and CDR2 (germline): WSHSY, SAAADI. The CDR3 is CASSGGDGEAFF. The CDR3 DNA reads TGCGCCAGCAGTGGTGGGGACGGTGAAGCTTTCTTT.

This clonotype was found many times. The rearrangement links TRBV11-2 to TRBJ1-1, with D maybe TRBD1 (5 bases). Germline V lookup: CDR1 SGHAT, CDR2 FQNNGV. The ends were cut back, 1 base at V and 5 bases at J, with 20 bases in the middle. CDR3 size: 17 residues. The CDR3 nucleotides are TGTGCCAGCAGCTTAGTTCCCCGGGGCCCGAAGCGGACTGAAGCTTTCTTT. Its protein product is CASSLVPRGPKRTEAFF.

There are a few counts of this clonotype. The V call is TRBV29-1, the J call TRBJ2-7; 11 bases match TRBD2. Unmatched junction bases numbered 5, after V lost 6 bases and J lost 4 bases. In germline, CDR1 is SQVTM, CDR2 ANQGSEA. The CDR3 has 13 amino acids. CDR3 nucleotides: TGCAGCGTAACGGGACTAGCGGTGTACGAGCAGTACTTC. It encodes CSVTGLAVYEQYF.

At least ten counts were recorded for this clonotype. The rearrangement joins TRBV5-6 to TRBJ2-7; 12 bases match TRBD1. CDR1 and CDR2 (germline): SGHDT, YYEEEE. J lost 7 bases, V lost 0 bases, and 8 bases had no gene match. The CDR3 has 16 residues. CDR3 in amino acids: CASSLESGQGAREQYF. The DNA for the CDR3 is TGTGCCAGCAGCTTGGAATCGGGACAGGGGGCGAGGGAGCAGTACTTC. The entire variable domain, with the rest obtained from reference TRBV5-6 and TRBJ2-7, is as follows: DAGVTQSPTHLIKTRGQQVTLRCSPKSGHDTVSWYQQALGQGPQFIFQYYEEEERQRGNFPDRFSGHQFPNYSSELNVNALLLGDSALYLCASSLESGQGAREQYFGPGTRLTVT.

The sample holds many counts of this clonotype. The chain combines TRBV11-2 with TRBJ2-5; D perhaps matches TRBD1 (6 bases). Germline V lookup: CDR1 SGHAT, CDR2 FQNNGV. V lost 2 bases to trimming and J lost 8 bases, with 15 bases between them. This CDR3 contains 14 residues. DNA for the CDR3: TGTGCCAGCAGCTTAATAAGGGGGAAGAGAACCCAGTACTTC. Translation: CASSLIRGKRTQYF. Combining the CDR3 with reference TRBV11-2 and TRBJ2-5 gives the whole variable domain EAGVAQSPRYKIIEKRQSVAFWCNPISGHATLYWYQQILGQGPKLLIQFQNNGVVDDSQLPKDRFSAERLKGVDSTLKIQPAKLEDSAVYLCASSLIRGKRTQYFGPGTRLLVL.

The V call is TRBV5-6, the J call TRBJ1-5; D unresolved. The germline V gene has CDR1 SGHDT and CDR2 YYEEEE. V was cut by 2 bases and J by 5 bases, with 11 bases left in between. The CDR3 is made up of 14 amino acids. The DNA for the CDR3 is TGTGCCAGCAGCTTACGAGAGGACTATCAGCCCCAGCATTTT. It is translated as CASSLREDYQPQHF.